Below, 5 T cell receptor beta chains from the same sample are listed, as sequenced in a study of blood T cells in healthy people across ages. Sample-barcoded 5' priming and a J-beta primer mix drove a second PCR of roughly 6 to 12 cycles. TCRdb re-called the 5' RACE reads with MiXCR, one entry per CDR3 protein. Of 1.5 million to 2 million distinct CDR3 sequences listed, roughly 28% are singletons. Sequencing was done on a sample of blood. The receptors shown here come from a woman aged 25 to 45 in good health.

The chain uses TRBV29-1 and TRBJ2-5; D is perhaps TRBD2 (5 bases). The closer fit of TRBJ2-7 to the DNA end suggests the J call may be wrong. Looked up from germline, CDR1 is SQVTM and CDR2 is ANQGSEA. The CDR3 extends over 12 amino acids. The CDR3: CSTLAEVNEQYF. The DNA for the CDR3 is TGCAGCACCCTAGCTGAGGTCAACGAGCAGTACTTC.

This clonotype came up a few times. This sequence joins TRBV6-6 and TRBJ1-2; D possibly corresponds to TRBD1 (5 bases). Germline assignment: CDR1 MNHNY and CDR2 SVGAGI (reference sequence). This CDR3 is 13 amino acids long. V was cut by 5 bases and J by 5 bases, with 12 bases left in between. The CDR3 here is CASSTTDHYGYTF. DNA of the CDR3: TGTGCCAGCAGTACGACAGACCATTATGGCTACACCTTC.

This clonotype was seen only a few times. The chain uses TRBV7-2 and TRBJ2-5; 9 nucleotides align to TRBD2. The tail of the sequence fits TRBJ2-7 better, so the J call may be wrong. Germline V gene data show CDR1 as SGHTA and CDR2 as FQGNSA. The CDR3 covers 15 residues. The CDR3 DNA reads TGTGCCAGCAGCCCCAGGGCGGGGGGGCCTCACGAGCAGTACTTC. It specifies CASSPRAGGPHEQYF.

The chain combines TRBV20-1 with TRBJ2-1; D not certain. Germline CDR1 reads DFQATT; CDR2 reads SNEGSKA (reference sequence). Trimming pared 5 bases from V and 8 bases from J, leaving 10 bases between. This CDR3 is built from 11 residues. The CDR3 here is CSAVVEDEQFF. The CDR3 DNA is TGCAGTGCTGTTGTAGAGGATGAGCAGTTCTTC.

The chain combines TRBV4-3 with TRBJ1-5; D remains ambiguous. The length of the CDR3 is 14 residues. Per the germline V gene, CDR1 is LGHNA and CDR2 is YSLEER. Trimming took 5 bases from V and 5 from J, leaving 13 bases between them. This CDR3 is CASSSGKADQPQHF. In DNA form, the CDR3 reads TGCGCCAGCAGCTCGGGGAAGGCGGATCAGCCCCAGCATTTT.